This TCR beta chain was obtained from a study of blood T cells in healthy people across ages. This clonotype was detected a few times. The antigen remains undetermined. V was trimmed by 4 bases and J by 2 bases, leaving 13 bases between them. Germline V gives CDR1 SGDLS, CDR2 YYNGEE. The CDR3 is 14 residues long. Whole-study findings and limits: Since the PBMCs were unsorted, naive and antigen-experienced cells could not be conclusively compared. Lack of knowledge of donor CMV status possibly confounded expanded clonotype changes.

Next came a second PCR, run for roughly 7 to 12 cycles, which used a sample-barcoded 5' primer along with a J-beta primer mix. Each cDNA molecule, via a template-switch adaptor with 12 random nucleotides, was tagged. TCRdb recomputed calls from the 5' RACE reads with MiXCR, one row per CDR3 protein. The table includes about 1.8 million distinct CDR3 sequences, about 50% detected once. Sequenced material: blood. The chain is built from TRBV9 and TRBJ2-7; TRBD1 might be the D (6 bases). This receptor was taken from a woman aged 40-49 years in good health. The CDR3 sequence: CASSSGQIPYEQYF. As DNA, the CDR3 is TGTGCCAGCAGCTCCGGACAGATCCCCTACGAGCAGTACTTC.